Listed below are T cell receptor beta chains from one sample, sequenced in a study of blood T cells in healthy people across ages. A single record per CDR3 protein comes from TCRdb applying MiXCR to the 5' RACE reads. The table shows fewer than 1,200,000 distinct CDR3 sequences, with approximately 25% occurring only once. This sample was also put to use in a study of T cells of mothers and their children.

The source material was blood. The receptors were sampled from a girl aged 2 to 10 in good health. CDR3s include the opening cysteine and the closing phenylalanine or tryptophan. A D gene is named only where the DNA matches it firmly. The size entry is marked missing in some rows and otherwise reads once, few, many or a size class.

NA	NA	TRBV4-1	TRBJ1-4	TGCGCCAGCAGCCAAGCAACCCGACAGTTGGCTGGAAAACTGTTTTTT	CASSQATRQLAGKLFF
NA	NA	TRBV6-5	TRBJ1-3	TGTGCCAGCAGTTACGATTTGAGGGGCGTGGGAGGAAACACCATATATTTT	CASSYDLRGVGGNTIYF
NA	NA	TRBV6-5	TRBJ2-7	TGTGCCAGCAGTTACTTCGACTCTGCCTACGAGCAGTACTTC	CASSYFDSAYEQYF
TRBD1	few	TRBV27	TRBJ1-2	TGTGCCAGCAGTTTCTCATGGACAGGCGACTATGGCTACACCTTC	CASSFSWTGDYGYTF
TRBD1	NA	TRBV29-1	TRBJ1-5	TGCAGCGCCGCTACAGGGGGCTATAATCAGCCCCAGCATTTT	CSAATGGYNQPQHF
NA	few	TRBV11-2	TRBJ1-2	TGTGCCAGCAGCTTAGATGGGGGAGCCCACTATGGCTACACCTTC	CASSLDGGAHYGYTF
TRBD1	few	TRBV5-7	TRBJ1-2	TGTGCCAGCGGAGCACCTCAGGACAGGGGCTTTTATGGCTACACCTTC	CASGAPQDRGFYGYTF
NA	few	TRBV5-6	TRBJ2-5	TGTGCCAGCAGTTCCAGGTGGGGTCCCCAAGAGACCCAGTACTTC	CASSSRWGPQETQYF
NA	NA	TRBV7-9	TRBJ2-1	TGCGCCAGCAGCTTAGTTACTCCGGAGCAGTTCTTC	CASSLVTPEQFF
NA	NA	TRBV20-1	TRBJ2-3	TGCAGTGCTAGAGGGTCTAGCACAGATACGCAGTATTTT	CSARGSSTDTQYF
NA	NA	TRBV10-3	TRBJ1-3	TGTGCCATCCAAGGGGTGGCTGAAAACACCATATATTTT	CAIQGVAENTIYF
NA	NA	TRBV28	TRBJ2-7	TGTGCCAGCAACGGGATAGGGTACGAGCAGTACTTC	CASNGIGYEQYF
NA	NA	TRBV5-1	TRBJ2-5	TGCGCCAGCAGCTTGGAATTGGGGGATGACCAGTACTTC	CASSLELGDDQYF
NA	NA	TRBV27	TRBJ2-3	TGTGCCGGGGGTTGGAAGCGGTACTCCACAGATACGCAGTATTTT	CAGGWKRYSTDTQYF
NA	few	TRBV9	TRBJ2-5	TGTGCCAGCAGCAGAAGGACGGGATTAGAAGAGACCCAGTACTTC	CASSRRTGLEETQYF
NA	NA	TRBV27	TRBJ2-3	TGTGCCAGCAGTTTATCGATCCCCACAGATACGCAGTATTTT	CASSLSIPTDTQYF
TRBD2	NA	TRBV20-1	TRBJ2-7	TGCAGTGCTAGAGACGCGGTAGCGGGGGGCCCCTACGAGCAGTACTTC	CSARDAVAGGPYEQYF
NA	NA	TRBV15	TRBJ2-7	TGTGCCACCAGCAGAACGGGACGGAACCTCTACGAGCAGTACTTC	CATSRTGRNLYEQYF
TRBD1	few	TRBV6-1	TRBJ2-7	TGTGCCAGCAGTGCAGGACAGGTTGCGGCCTTTTACGAGCAGTACTTC	CASSAGQVAAFYEQYF
NA	NA	TRBV9	TRBJ2-7	TGTGCCAGCAGCGCCGGGGGAGAGGGGTACGAGCAGTACTTC	CASSAGGEGYEQYF
NA	NA	TRBV6-5	TRBJ2-7	TGTGCCAGCAGGGGGGGACTGAGCTACGAGCAGTACTTC	CASRGGLSYEQYF
NA	NA	TRBV28	TRBJ1-1	TGTGCCAGCAGTTCGGGTGCACTCGACACTGAAGCTTTCTTT	CASSSGALDTEAFF
NA	NA	TRBV28	TRBJ2-7	TGTGCCAGCAGTCCACCGGCAGTAAGGGAGCAGTACTTC	CASSPPAVREQYF
TRBD1	NA	TRBV12-3/TRBV12-4	TRBJ2-2	TGTGCCAGCAGTTCCGCGGACAGGGTCAACACCGGGGAGCTGTTTTTT	CASSSADRVNTGELFF
NA	NA	TRBV4-3	TRBJ2-1	TGCGCCAGCAGCCTCCGAAGCCGCGCCCTTAATGAGCAGTTCTTC	CASSLRSRALNEQFF
NA	few	TRBV7-2	TRBJ2-5	TGTGCCAGCAGCTTAGGCGTGTACCAAGAGACCCAGTACTTC	CASSLGVYQETQYF
TRBD2	NA	TRBV7-9	TRBJ2-3	TGTGCCAGCAGCAAATCGGGAGCGGGGGCAGATACGCAGTATTTT	CASSKSGAGADTQYF
NA	few	TRBV20-1	TRBJ2-7	TGCAGTGCTAGAAGCCCGACAGCCTACGAGCAGTACTTC	CSARSPTAYEQYF
NA	NA	TRBV28	TRBJ2-7	TGTGCCAGCAGTATCGCGACATGGCCTAGCGAGCAGTACTTC	CASSIATWPSEQYF
TRBD1	NA	TRBV2	TRBJ1-1	TGTGCCAGCAGTGAGGGACAGCTCCCAGCTTTCTTT	CASSEGQLPAFF
NA	NA	TRBV27	TRBJ1-2	TGTGCCAGCAGTCATACAGAGAACTATGGCTACACCTTC	CASSHTENYGYTF
TRBD2	few	TRBV3-1	TRBJ2-5	TGTGCCAGCAGCCAAGAGGTGGGGGAGGGCCCAGAGACCCAGTACTTC	CASSQEVGEGPETQYF
TRBD1	NA	TRBV7-9	TRBJ2-7	TGTGCCAGCAGCTTTGACGGGACAGGACTCTACGAGCAGTACTTC	CASSFDGTGLYEQYF
TRBD1	NA	TRBV10-3	TRBJ1-1	TGTGCCATCAGCCCACAGGGGGCAAGGAACACTGAAGCTTTCTTT	CAISPQGARNTEAFF
NA	NA	TRBV14	TRBJ2-1	TGTGCCAGCAGCCTCACCGCGGGCGTGGAGCAGTTCTTC	CASSLTAGVEQFF
NA	NA	TRBV20-1	TRBJ2-7	TGCAGTGCTAGAGATCGCAGGGACACCTACGAGCAGTACTTC	CSARDRRDTYEQYF
NA	NA	TRBV19	TRBJ2-1	TGTGCCAGTAGTATATTCGGGAATGAGCAGTTCTTC	CASSIFGNEQFF
NA	NA	TRBV7-2	TRBJ1-1	TGTGCCAGCAGCTTAGTTATCACTGAAGCTTTCTTT	CASSLVITEAFF
NA	few	TRBV7-3	TRBJ1-2	TGTGCCAGCAGCCCAGGAGGGGTGAGAGGCTACACCTTC	CASSPGGVRGYTF
TRBD1	NA	TRBV4-3	TRBJ2-4	TGCGCCAGCAGCCAAGACGGAACAGGGGGCCCGCACTTC	CASSQDGTGGPHF